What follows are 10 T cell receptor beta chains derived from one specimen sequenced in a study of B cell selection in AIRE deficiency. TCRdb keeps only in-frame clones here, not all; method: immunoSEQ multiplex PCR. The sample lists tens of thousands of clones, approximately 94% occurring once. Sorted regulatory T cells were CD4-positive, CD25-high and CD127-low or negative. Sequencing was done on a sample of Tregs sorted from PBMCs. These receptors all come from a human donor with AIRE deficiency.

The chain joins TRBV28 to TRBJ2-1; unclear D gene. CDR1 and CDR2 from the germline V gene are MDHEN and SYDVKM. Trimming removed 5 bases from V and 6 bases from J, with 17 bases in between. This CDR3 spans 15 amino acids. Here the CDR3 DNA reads TGTGCCAGCAGTCCCCCCGGCGAGCCAGTCAATGAGCAGTTCTTC. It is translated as CASSPPGEPVNEQFF.

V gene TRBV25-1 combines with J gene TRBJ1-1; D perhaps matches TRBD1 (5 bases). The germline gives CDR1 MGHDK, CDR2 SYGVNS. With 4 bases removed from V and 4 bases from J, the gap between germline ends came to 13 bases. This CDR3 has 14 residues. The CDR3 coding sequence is TGTGCCAGCAGTGGGGGACCTATCTTCACTGAAGCTTTCTTT. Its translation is CASSGGPIFTEAFF.

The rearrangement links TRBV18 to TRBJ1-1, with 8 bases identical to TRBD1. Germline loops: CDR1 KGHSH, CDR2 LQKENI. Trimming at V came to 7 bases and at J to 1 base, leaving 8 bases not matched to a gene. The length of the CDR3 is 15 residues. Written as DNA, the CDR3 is TGTGCCAGCTGGTCTAGGACAGGGCAGAACACTGAAGCTTTCTTT. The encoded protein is CASWSRTGQNTEAFF.

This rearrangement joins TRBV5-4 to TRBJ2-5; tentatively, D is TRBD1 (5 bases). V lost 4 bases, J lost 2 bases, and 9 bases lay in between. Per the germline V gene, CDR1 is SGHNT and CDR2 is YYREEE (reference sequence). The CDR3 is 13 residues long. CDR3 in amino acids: CASSKTVQETQYF. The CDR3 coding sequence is TGTGCCAGCAGCAAGACAGTACAAGAGACCCAGTACTTC.

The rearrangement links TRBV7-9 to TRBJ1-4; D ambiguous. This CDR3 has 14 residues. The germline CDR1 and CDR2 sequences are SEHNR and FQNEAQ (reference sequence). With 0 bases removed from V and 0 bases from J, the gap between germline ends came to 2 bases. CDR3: CASSLAATNEKLFF. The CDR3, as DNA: TGTGCCAGCAGCTTAGCGGCAACTAATGAAAAACTGTTTTTT.

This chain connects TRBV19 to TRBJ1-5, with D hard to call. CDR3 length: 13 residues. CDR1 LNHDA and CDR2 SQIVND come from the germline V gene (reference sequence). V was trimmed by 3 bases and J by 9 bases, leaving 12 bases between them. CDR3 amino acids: CASSIVGGGPQHF. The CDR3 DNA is TGTGCCAGTAGTATTGTCGGTGGCGGGCCCCAGCATTTT.

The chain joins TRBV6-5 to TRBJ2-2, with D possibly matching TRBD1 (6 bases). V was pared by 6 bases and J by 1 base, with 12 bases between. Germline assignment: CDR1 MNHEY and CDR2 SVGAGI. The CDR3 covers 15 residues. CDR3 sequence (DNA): TGTGCCAGCAGGCAGGACAGAGTGAACACCGGGGAGCTGTTTTTT. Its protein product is CASRQDRVNTGELFF.

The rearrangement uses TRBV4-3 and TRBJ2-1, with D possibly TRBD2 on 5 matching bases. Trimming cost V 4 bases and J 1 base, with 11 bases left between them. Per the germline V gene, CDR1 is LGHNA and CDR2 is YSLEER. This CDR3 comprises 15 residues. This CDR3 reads CASSPGTSSYNEQFF. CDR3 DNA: TGCGCCAGCAGCCCCGGAACTAGTTCCTACAATGAGCAGTTCTTC.

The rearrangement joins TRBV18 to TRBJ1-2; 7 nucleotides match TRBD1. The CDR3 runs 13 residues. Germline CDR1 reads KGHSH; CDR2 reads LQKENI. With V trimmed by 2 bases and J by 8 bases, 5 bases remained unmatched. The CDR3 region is CASSPDRVEGYTF. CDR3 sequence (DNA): TGTGCCAGCTCACCAGACAGGGTGGAGGGCTACACCTTC.

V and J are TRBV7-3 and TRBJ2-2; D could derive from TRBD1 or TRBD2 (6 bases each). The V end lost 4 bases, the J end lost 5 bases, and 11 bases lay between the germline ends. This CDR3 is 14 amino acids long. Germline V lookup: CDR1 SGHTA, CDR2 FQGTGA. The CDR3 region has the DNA TGTGCCAGCAGCTATGGAGGGGGTACCGGGGAGCTGTTTTTT. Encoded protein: CASSYGGGTGELFF.